Listed below are T cell receptor beta chains from one sample, sequenced in a study of cytotoxic CD8 clonotypes in ibrutinib-treated CLL. Libraries were prepared by immunoSEQ multiplex PCR; TCRdb keeps only in-frame clonotypes and omits some of them. In the table there are roughly 180,000 clones, approximately 80% of which are singletons. The specimen comprised PBMCs, sampled after 24 months of ibrutinib treatment. These receptors were taken from a human donor with chronic lymphocytic leukemia. The CDR3 runs from the conserved cysteine through the conserved F or W. The order of the fields is J gene, clone size, V gene, D gene, CDR3 protein, CDR3 DNA. The D gene is left open where the match is weak. Rows give clone size only sometimes, using once, few, many, or a class for an expanded clone.

j_call: TRBJ1-1
clone_size: NA
v_call: TRBV7-6
d_call: NA
cdr3_aa: CASSLDSKGVSPEAFF
cdr3_nt: TGTGCCAGCAGCCTCGACTCAAAGGGGGTCTCTCCTGAAGCTTTCTTT

j_call: TRBJ2-1
clone_size: NA
v_call: TRBV7-3
d_call: NA
cdr3_aa: CASSPYTGLNSEQFF
cdr3_nt: TGTGCCAGCAGCCCTTATACAGGGTTGAACAGTGAGCAGTTCTTC

j_call: TRBJ2-7
clone_size: NA
v_call: TRBV10-3
d_call: NA
cdr3_aa: CAISRGGYEQYF
cdr3_nt: TGTGCCATCTCTAGGGGAGGCTACGAGCAGTACTTC

j_call: TRBJ1-1
clone_size: NA
v_call: TRBV28
d_call: TRBD1
cdr3_aa: CASSGAGTGENTEAFF
cdr3_nt: TGTGCCAGCAGTGGAGCCGGGACAGGGGAGAACACTGAAGCTTTCTTT

j_call: TRBJ1-4
clone_size: NA
v_call: TRBV7-8
d_call: NA
cdr3_aa: CASSFHGGYHEKLFF
cdr3_nt: TGTGCCAGCAGCTTCCACGGGGGGTACCATGAAAAACTGTTTTTT

j_call: TRBJ1-2
clone_size: few
v_call: TRBV6-5
d_call: NA
cdr3_aa: CASSYVPGGYGYTF
cdr3_nt: TGTGCCAGCAGTTATGTACCCGGCGGCTATGGCTACACCTTC

j_call: TRBJ2-1
clone_size: NA
v_call: TRBV29-1
d_call: TRBD2
cdr3_aa: CSVEMASGSLNEQFF
cdr3_nt: TGCAGCGTTGAAATGGCTAGCGGGAGTCTCAATGAGCAGTTCTTC

j_call: TRBJ1-2
clone_size: NA
v_call: TRBV5-6
d_call: TRBD1
cdr3_aa: CASSLDRGGNYGYTF
cdr3_nt: TGTGCCAGCAGCTTGGACAGGGGAGGTAACTATGGCTACACCTTC

j_call: TRBJ2-2
clone_size: NA
v_call: TRBV7-6
d_call: TRBD1
cdr3_aa: CASSPGTANTGELFF
cdr3_nt: TGTGCCAGCAGCCCCGGGACAGCGAACACCGGGGAGCTGTTTTTT

j_call: TRBJ2-2
clone_size: NA
v_call: TRBV6-5
d_call: TRBD2
cdr3_aa: CASSYGGRTGELFF
cdr3_nt: TGTGCCAGCAGTTACGGCGGGAGAACCGGGGAGCTGTTTTTT

j_call: TRBJ2-5
clone_size: once
v_call: TRBV28
d_call: NA
cdr3_aa: CASSTREGQYF
cdr3_nt: TGTGCCAGCAGCACCCGCGAGGGCCAGTACTTC

j_call: TRBJ1-5
clone_size: NA
v_call: TRBV2
d_call: NA
cdr3_aa: CASSEQPQHF
cdr3_nt: TGTGCCAGCAGTGAACAGCCCCAGCATTTT

j_call: TRBJ2-1
clone_size: NA
v_call: TRBV5-4
d_call: NA
cdr3_aa: CASAPTGADIYNEQFF
cdr3_nt: TGTGCCAGCGCACCGACCGGGGCAGACATTTACAATGAGCAGTTCTTC

j_call: TRBJ2-3
clone_size: NA
v_call: TRBV7-2
d_call: TRBD2
cdr3_aa: CASSLGGTSRNTQYF
cdr3_nt: TGTGCCAGCAGCTTAGGGGGGACTAGCCGAAATACGCAGTATTTT

j_call: TRBJ1-1
clone_size: NA
v_call: TRBV7-2
d_call: NA
cdr3_aa: CASSSLDSTEAFF
cdr3_nt: TGTGCCAGCAGCTCTCTAGACAGCACTGAAGCTTTCTTT

j_call: TRBJ2-7
clone_size: medium-sized
v_call: TRBV5-1
d_call: TRBD2
cdr3_aa: CASSGEPAGVPHEQYF
cdr3_nt: TGCGCCAGCAGCGGAGAGCCAGCGGGAGTGCCCCACGAGCAGTACTTC

j_call: TRBJ1-1
clone_size: NA
v_call: TRBV28
d_call: NA
cdr3_aa: CASSLQQGWAEAFF
cdr3_nt: TGTGCCAGCAGTTTACAGCAGGGTTGGGCTGAAGCTTTCTTT

j_call: TRBJ2-7
clone_size: NA
v_call: TRBV19
d_call: NA
cdr3_aa: CASSIVPGSYEQYF
cdr3_nt: TGTGCCAGTAGTATAGTTCCGGGTAGCTACGAGCAGTACTTC

j_call: TRBJ2-3
clone_size: NA
v_call: TRBV6-1
d_call: NA
cdr3_aa: CASSEVVRGTDTQYF
cdr3_nt: TGTGCCAGCAGTGAAGTGGTCAGGGGCACAGATACGCAGTATTTT

j_call: TRBJ1-2
clone_size: NA
v_call: TRBV5-1
d_call: NA
cdr3_aa: CASTSGPRDPNGYTF
cdr3_nt: TGCGCCAGCACCTCTGGACCCCGTGATCCCAATGGCTACACCTTC

j_call: TRBJ1-3
clone_size: once
v_call: TRBV28
d_call: TRBD1
cdr3_aa: CASFPQGAATIYF
cdr3_nt: TGTGCCAGCTTCCCACAGGGGGCGGCCACCATATATTTT

j_call: TRBJ1-1
clone_size: NA
v_call: TRBV19
d_call: TRBD1
cdr3_aa: CASSIARGGTEAFF
cdr3_nt: TGTGCCAGTAGTATCGCCAGGGGGGGAACTGAAGCTTTCTTT

j_call: TRBJ2-3
clone_size: NA
v_call: TRBV6-5
d_call: NA
cdr3_aa: CASREVDTQYF
cdr3_nt: TGTGCCAGCAGGGAAGTAGATACGCAGTATTTT

j_call: TRBJ1-1
clone_size: NA
v_call: TRBV19
d_call: NA
cdr3_aa: CASSISNGARYTEAFF
cdr3_nt: TGTGCCAGTAGTATATCTAACGGGGCACGGTACACTGAAGCTTTCTTT

j_call: TRBJ2-2
clone_size: once
v_call: TRBV23-1
d_call: NA
cdr3_aa: CASSQPLQGRTGELFF
cdr3_nt: TGCGCCAGCAGTCAACCTTTGCAGGGTCGCACCGGGGAGCTGTTTTTT

j_call: TRBJ2-1
clone_size: NA
v_call: TRBV18
d_call: TRBD1
cdr3_aa: CASSSDRISYNEQFF
cdr3_nt: TGTGCCAGCTCATCGGACAGGATCTCCTACAATGAGCAGTTCTTC

j_call: TRBJ1-6
clone_size: NA
v_call: TRBV18
d_call: NA
cdr3_aa: CASSPGSAGPMSLHF
cdr3_nt: TGTGCCAGCTCACCAGGAAGCGCGGGGCCTATGTCCCTCCACTTT

j_call: TRBJ1-5
clone_size: NA
v_call: TRBV19
d_call: NA
cdr3_aa: CASSIRRGEAYQPQHF
cdr3_nt: TGTGCCAGTAGTATACGGAGGGGGGAGGCCTATCAGCCCCAGCATTTT

j_call: TRBJ2-5
clone_size: once
v_call: TRBV28
d_call: TRBD2
cdr3_aa: CASSSGLAGGPGTQYF
cdr3_nt: TGTGCCAGCAGTTCGGGACTAGCGGGAGGGCCAGGGACCCAGTACTTC

j_call: TRBJ2-2
clone_size: NA
v_call: TRBV5-1
d_call: TRBD2
cdr3_aa: CASSPWAGVPGELFF
cdr3_nt: TGCGCCAGCAGCCCGTGGGCGGGGGTCCCCGGGGAGCTGTTTTTT

j_call: TRBJ2-7
clone_size: NA
v_call: TRBV5-1
d_call: NA
cdr3_aa: CASSLYTQGEQYF
cdr3_nt: TGCGCCAGCAGCTTGTACACCCAGGGCGAGCAGTACTTC

j_call: TRBJ1-3
clone_size: NA
v_call: TRBV18
d_call: NA
cdr3_aa: CASSPKGPEGTIYF
cdr3_nt: TGTGCCAGCTCCCCCAAGGGGCCGGAGGGGACCATATATTTT

j_call: TRBJ1-4
clone_size: NA
v_call: TRBV7-2
d_call: NA
cdr3_aa: CASRRQTENEKLFF
cdr3_nt: TGTGCCAGCAGGCGACAGACGGAAAATGAAAAACTGTTTTTT

j_call: TRBJ2-7
clone_size: NA
v_call: TRBV18
d_call: TRBD2
cdr3_aa: CASSVGLAGYEQYF
cdr3_nt: TGTGCCAGCTCCGTTGGACTAGCGGGCTACGAGCAGTACTTC

j_call: TRBJ2-1
clone_size: NA
v_call: TRBV7-9
d_call: TRBD1
cdr3_aa: CASSLGQGSGEQFF
cdr3_nt: TGTGCCAGCAGCTTGGGACAGGGATCAGGGGAGCAGTTCTTC

j_call: TRBJ2-1
clone_size: NA
v_call: TRBV5-1
d_call: NA
cdr3_aa: CASSFKEAGHEQFF
cdr3_nt: TGCGCCAGCAGCTTCAAGGAGGCGGGTCATGAGCAGTTCTTC

j_call: TRBJ1-6
clone_size: NA
v_call: TRBV5-8
d_call: NA
cdr3_aa: CASSLGGFNSPLHF
cdr3_nt: TGTGCCAGCAGCTTGGGAGGGTTCAATTCACCCCTCCACTTT

j_call: TRBJ2-6
clone_size: NA
v_call: TRBV5-1
d_call: TRBD1
cdr3_aa: CASSLARGQGSGANVLTF
cdr3_nt: TGCGCCAGCAGCTTGGCCAGGGGACAGGGCTCTGGGGCCAACGTCCTGACTTTC

j_call: TRBJ1-1
clone_size: NA
v_call: TRBV7-2
d_call: TRBD1
cdr3_aa: CASSLAHTGGTEAFF
cdr3_nt: TGTGCCAGCAGCTTAGCGCACACAGGGGGGACTGAAGCTTTCTTT

j_call: TRBJ2-7
clone_size: NA
v_call: TRBV7-9
d_call: NA
cdr3_aa: CASSIDSTAAYEQYF
cdr3_nt: TGTGCCAGCAGCATTGACAGTACCGCGGCCTACGAGCAGTACTTC

j_call: TRBJ2-6
clone_size: NA
v_call: TRBV27
d_call: NA
cdr3_aa: CASSLYSGANVLTF
cdr3_nt: TGTGCCAGCAGTTTATACTCTGGGGCCAACGTCCTGACTTTC

j_call: TRBJ2-1
clone_size: NA
v_call: TRBV6-6
d_call: NA
cdr3_aa: CASSYRLGGYEQFF
cdr3_nt: TGTGCCAGCAGTTACAGGCTAGGGGGATATGAGCAGTTCTTC

j_call: TRBJ1-5
clone_size: NA
v_call: TRBV5-8
d_call: NA
cdr3_aa: CASSLAFTTKNQPQHF
cdr3_nt: TGTGCCAGCAGCTTGGCTTTTACGACAAAAAATCAGCCCCAGCATTTT

j_call: TRBJ1-1
clone_size: few
v_call: TRBV4-1
d_call: TRBD1
cdr3_aa: CASSYRGGELTEAFF
cdr3_nt: TGCGCCAGCAGCTACCGAGGGGGCGAGTTGACTGAAGCTTTCTTT

j_call: TRBJ2-2
clone_size: NA
v_call: TRBV7-2
d_call: NA
cdr3_aa: CASSFIGSSLPGELFF
cdr3_nt: TGTGCCAGCAGCTTTATTGGGTCTTCGTTGCCCGGGGAGCTGTTTTTT

j_call: TRBJ2-2
clone_size: NA
v_call: TRBV5-1
d_call: NA
cdr3_aa: CASLLAPNTGELFF
cdr3_nt: TGCGCCAGCCTCTTAGCGCCGAACACCGGGGAGCTGTTTTTT

j_call: TRBJ1-2
clone_size: NA
v_call: TRBV19
d_call: NA
cdr3_aa: CASREDQGTPNYGYTF
cdr3_nt: TGTGCCAGTAGAGAGGACCAGGGGACCCCAAACTATGGCTACACCTTC

j_call: TRBJ1-2
clone_size: once
v_call: TRBV5-1
d_call: NA
cdr3_aa: CASSSSPTQYGYTF
cdr3_nt: TGCGCCAGCAGTTCGTCCCCTACTCAATATGGCTACACCTTC